This is a list of T cell receptor beta chains from one sample in a study of cytomegalovirus exposure and HLA in healthy donors. Profiled with immunoSEQ multiplex PCR; TCRdb holds only in-frame clones, not every one. The data show about 160,000 clones, around 80% seen once. Sequencing used PBMCs. These receptors originate from a boy younger than 10 in good health and CMV-seronegative. Each CDR3 is given with its conserved first and last residue. Each record gives: clone size, D gene, V gene, J gene, CDR3 DNA, CDR3 protein. A D gene is named only where the DNA matches it firmly. The size entry is marked missing in some rows and otherwise reads once, few, many or a size class.

>-|-|TRBV12-5|TRBJ1-1
TGTGCTAGTGGTTTTAGGGGGGGGAACACTGAAGCTTTCTTT
CASGFRGGNTEAFF
>-|-|TRBV4-3|TRBJ1-6
TGCGCCAGCAGCCAAGGTCAGGGGCTGAATTCACCCCTCCACTTT
CASSQGQGLNSPLHF
>-|-|TRBV5-6|TRBJ1-1
TGTGCCAGCAGCTTGGTGGGTAGCCCCGAAGCTTTCTTT
CASSLVGSPEAFF
>-|-|TRBV15|TRBJ1-3
TGTGCCACCAGCGTAACGGTTGCCGGAAACACCATATATTTT
CATSVTVAGNTIYF
>-|-|TRBV7-9|TRBJ1-1
TGTGCCAGCAGCTTAGTAGGACAGAACACTGAAGCTTTCTTT
CASSLVGQNTEAFF
>-|TRBD1|TRBV6-5|TRBJ2-1
TGTGCCAGCAAGATGGACAGGGAGCTATACAATGAGCAGTTCTTC
CASKMDRELYNEQFF
>-|TRBD2|TRBV18|TRBJ2-3
TGTGCCAGCTCACCTCTAGCGGGAGACACAGATACGCAGTATTTT
CASSPLAGDTDTQYF
>-|TRBD1|TRBV6-1|TRBJ1-1
TGTGCCAGCAGTGACGGGACAGGGGCCGCCTTCAACACTGAAGCTTTCTTT
CASSDGTGAAFNTEAFF
>-|TRBD2|TRBV6-5|TRBJ2-5
TGTGCCAGCAGTTACTCTGGGCTAGCGGGGGAAGAGACCCAGTACTTC
CASSYSGLAGEETQYF
>-|-|TRBV6-1|TRBJ2-5
TGTGCCAGCAGTGGTAACAGGGAGCAACCACAAGAGACCCAGTACTTC
CASSGNREQPQETQYF
>-|-|TRBV5-5|TRBJ2-5
TGTGCCAGCAGCTTGGCCGGAGAGACCCAGTACTTC
CASSLAGETQYF
>-|-|TRBV30|TRBJ2-6
TGTGCCTGGAGCTCATCAACAGGGTTCGGGGCCAACGTCCTGACTTTC
CAWSSSTGFGANVLTF
>-|TRBD2|TRBV5-6|TRBJ2-7
TGTGCCAGCAGCCCCGGGACTACCGAGCAGTACTTC
CASSPGTTEQYF
>-|-|TRBV2|TRBJ2-5
TGTGCCAGCATGAGTCGGGGGGAGACCCAGTACTTC
CASMSRGETQYF
>-|-|TRBV6-6|TRBJ2-3
TGTGCCACTACCCTGGGACTAGGACAGGCGCAGTATTTT
CATTLGLGQAQYF
>-|-|TRBV5-6|TRBJ2-5
TGTGCCAGCAGCTTAATGGGGCGGGGCCAAGAGACCCAGTACTTC
CASSLMGRGQETQYF
>-|-|TRBV7-2|TRBJ1-3
TGTGCCAGCAGTTCGTATCAGGGACACGGAAACACCATATATTTT
CASSSYQGHGNTIYF
>-|-|TRBV7-2|TRBJ2-4
TGTGCCAGCAGCTTATCGACAGGCCTAGCCAAAAACATTCAGTACTTC
CASSLSTGLAKNIQYF
>-|-|TRBV5-1|TRBJ2-3
TGCGCCAGCAGCTCCGGACTACTCGACACAGATACGCAGTATTTT
CASSSGLLDTDTQYF
>-|-|TRBV19|TRBJ2-7
TGTGCCAGTAGTATAGATCGTAACTACGAGCAGTACTTC
CASSIDRNYEQYF
>-|TRBD1|TRBV6-5|TRBJ1-1
TGTGCCAGCAGGGGGGGACAGGGGTTCCCTGAAGCTTTCTTT
CASRGGQGFPEAFF
>once|-|TRBV30|TRBJ1-1
TGTGCCTGGATTCCAGGGGTCGCTGAAGCTTTCTTT
CAWIPGVAEAFF
>-|-|TRBV9|TRBJ2-5
TGTGCCAGCAGCGTAGGAGGTAGAGCGGGACAACAAGAGACCCAGTACTTC
CASSVGGRAGQQETQYF
>-|-|TRBV15|TRBJ2-3
TGTGCCACCAAGTCAACAGCTGATACGCAGTATTTT
CATKSTADTQYF
>-|TRBD2|TRBV5-1|TRBJ2-3
TGCGCCAGCAGCTCCCTCCTAGCGGGGGGCGTAAATACGCAGTATTTT
CASSSLLAGGVNTQYF